This T cell receptor (beta chain) was identified during a study of CD8+CD57+ T cells in acquired aplastic anemia. Study as a whole: Sorted CD4+ and CD8+ cells yielded 3.2 ug of DNA on average.

TCR beta VDJ and CDR3 were profiled, and genomic DNA was the template. TCRdb called the reads again in MiXCR, with one record for every CDR3 protein. The sample has about 270,000 distinct CDR3 sequences; 45% to 70% are singletons. Trimming at V came to 10 bases and at J to 2 bases, leaving 12 bases not matched to a gene. Germline V gives CDR1 ENHRY, CDR2 SYGVKD. CDR3 length equals 15 residues. The study's findings and limits: Patients and controls were not found to differ significantly in CD8+ Simpson's diversity.

This clonotype was seen just once. Its antigen is currently unknown. This sequence originates from a human donor with severe aplastic anemia or a healthy control (not recorded which). The sequencing sample was made of sorted CD4+, CD8+, or CD8+CD57+ T cells (not recorded which) from PBMCs. The chain is built from TRBV10-3 and TRBJ2-7; 9 bases align to TRBD1. CDR3: CATRTGATKPYEQYF. The CDR3 nucleotides read TGTGCCACCCGGACAGGGGCCACTAAACCCTACGAGCAGTACTTC.